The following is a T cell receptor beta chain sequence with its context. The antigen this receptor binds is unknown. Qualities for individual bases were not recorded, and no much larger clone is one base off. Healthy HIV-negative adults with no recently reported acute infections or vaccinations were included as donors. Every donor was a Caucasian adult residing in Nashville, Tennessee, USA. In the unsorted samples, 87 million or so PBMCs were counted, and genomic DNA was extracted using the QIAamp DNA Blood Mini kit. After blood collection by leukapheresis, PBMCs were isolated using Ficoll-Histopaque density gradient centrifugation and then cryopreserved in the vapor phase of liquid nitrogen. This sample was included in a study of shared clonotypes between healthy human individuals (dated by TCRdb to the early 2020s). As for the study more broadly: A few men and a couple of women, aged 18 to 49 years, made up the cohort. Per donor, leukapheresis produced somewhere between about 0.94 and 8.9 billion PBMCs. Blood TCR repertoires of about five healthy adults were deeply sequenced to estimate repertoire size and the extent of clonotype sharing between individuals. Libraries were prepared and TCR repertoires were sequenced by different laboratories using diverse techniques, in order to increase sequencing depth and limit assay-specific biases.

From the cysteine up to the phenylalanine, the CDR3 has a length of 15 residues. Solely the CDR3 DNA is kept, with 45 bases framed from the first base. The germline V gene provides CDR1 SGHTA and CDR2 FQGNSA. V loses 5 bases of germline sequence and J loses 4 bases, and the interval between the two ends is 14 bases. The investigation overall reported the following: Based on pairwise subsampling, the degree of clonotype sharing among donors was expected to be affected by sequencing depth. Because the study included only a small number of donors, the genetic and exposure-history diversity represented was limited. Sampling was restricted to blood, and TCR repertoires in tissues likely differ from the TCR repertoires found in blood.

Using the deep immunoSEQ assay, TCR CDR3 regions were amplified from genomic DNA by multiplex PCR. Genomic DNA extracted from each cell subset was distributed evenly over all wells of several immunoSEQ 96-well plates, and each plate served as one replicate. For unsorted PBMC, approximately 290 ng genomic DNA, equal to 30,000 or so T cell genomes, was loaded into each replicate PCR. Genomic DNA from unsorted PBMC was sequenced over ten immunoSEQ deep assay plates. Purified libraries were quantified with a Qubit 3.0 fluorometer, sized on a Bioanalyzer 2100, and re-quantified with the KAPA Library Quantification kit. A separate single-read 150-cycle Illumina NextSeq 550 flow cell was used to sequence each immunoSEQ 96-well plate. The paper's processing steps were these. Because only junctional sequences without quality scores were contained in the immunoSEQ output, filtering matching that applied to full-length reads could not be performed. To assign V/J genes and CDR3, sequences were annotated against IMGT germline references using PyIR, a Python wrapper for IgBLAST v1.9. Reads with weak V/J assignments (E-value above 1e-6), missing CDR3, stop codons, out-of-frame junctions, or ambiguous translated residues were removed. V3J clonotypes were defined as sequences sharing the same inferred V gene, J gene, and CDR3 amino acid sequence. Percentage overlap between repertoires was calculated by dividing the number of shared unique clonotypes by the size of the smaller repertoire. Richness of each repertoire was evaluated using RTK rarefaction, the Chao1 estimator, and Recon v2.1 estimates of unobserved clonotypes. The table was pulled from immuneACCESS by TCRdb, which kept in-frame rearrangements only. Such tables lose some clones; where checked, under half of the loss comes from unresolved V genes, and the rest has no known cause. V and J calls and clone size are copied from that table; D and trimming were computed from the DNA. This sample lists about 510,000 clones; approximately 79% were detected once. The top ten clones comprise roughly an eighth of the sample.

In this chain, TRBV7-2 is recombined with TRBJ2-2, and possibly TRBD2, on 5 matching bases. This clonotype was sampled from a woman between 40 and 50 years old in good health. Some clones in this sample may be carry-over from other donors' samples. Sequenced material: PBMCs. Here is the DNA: TGTGCCAGCAGCCCCGGGAACCGGGCCACCGGGGAGCTGTTTTTT. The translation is CASSPGNRATGELFF.